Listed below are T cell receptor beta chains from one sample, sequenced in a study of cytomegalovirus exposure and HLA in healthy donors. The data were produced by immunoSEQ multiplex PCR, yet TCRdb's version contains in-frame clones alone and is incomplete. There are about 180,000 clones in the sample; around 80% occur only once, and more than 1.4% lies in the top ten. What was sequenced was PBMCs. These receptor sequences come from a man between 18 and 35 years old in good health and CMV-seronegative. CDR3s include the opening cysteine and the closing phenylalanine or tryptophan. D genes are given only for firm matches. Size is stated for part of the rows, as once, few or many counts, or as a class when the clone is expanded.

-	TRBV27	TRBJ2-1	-	TGTGCCAGCAACGGGGGTGTCACCTACAATGAGCAGTTCTTC	CASNGGVTYNEQFF
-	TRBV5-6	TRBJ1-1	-	TGTGCCAGCAGCTCCAGACAACAGGGCTGGGCCACTGAAGCTTTCTTT	CASSSRQQGWATEAFF
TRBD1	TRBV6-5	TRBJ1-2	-	TGTGCCAGCACAGGGGGCGAGTGTGGCTACACCTTC	CASTGGECGYTF
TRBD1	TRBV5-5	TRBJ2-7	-	TGTGCCAGCAGCTTGGGACAGGGGTTCTACGAGCAGTACTTC	CASSLGQGFYEQYF
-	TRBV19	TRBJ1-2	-	TGTGCCAGTAGTATCGACAGTTCCCTCAACTATGGCTACACCTTC	CASSIDSSLNYGYTF
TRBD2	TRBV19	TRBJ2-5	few	TGTGCCAGTAGTACCCCGCGCGGGGGGGCCGTGTCGGAGACCCAGTACTTC	CASSTPRGGAVSETQYF
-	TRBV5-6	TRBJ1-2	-	TGTGCCAGCAGCCAAAACCTAGGACAGATTTTTAACTATGGCTACACCTTC	CASSQNLGQIFNYGYTF
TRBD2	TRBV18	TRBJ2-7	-	TGTGCCAGCTCACGACTAGCGGGGACTCCCTACGAGCAGTACTTC	CASSRLAGTPYEQYF
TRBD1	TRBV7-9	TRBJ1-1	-	TGTGCCAGCAGCCCGCCGGGACAGCTCGAAGCTTTCTTT	CASSPPGQLEAFF
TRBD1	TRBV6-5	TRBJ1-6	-	TGTGCCAGCAGTTACGCCGGGACAGGAGATTCACCCCTCCACTTT	CASSYAGTGDSPLHF
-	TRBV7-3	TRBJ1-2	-	TGTGCCAGCTTAGAGGCGGGGGGCGCAGGCGGCTACACCTTC	CASLEAGGAGGYTF
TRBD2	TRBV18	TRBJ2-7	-	TGTGCCAGCTCACCGCGCGGACTAGCGGCGTCCTACGAGCAGTACTTC	CASSPRGLAASYEQYF
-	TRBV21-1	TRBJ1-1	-	TGTGCCAGCAGCAAAGAGCTGGGGCTGGGACAGGGGGCTGGGAACACTGAAGCTTTCTTT	CASSKELGLGQGAGNTEAFF
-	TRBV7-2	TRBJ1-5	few	TGTGCCAGCAGCTACGACAGGTCACGCAATCAGCCCCAGCATTTT	CASSYDRSRNQPQHF
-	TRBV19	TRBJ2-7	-	TGTGCCAGTAGTATTGTCCAGGGACTCACCTACGAGCAGTACTTC	CASSIVQGLTYEQYF
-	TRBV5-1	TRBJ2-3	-	TGCGCCAGCAGCTTGGACCCACAGATACGCACGTATTTT	CASSLDPQIRTYF
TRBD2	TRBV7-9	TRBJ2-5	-	TGTTCCAGCAGCTCCCTCACTAGCGGGCGGGGGTCGGAGACCCAGTACTTC	CSSSSLTSGRGSETQYF
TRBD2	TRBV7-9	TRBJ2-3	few	TGTGCCAGCAGCTTAGGCGTACTAGCGGCCCACACAGATACGCAGTATTTT	CASSLGVLAAHTDTQYF
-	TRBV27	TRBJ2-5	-	TGTGCCAGCAGTTTATCCAGGAACCCTATGGAGACCCAGTACTTC	CASSLSRNPMETQYF
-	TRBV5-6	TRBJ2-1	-	TGTGCCAGCAGCTTGAACGGGGACAATGAGCAGTTCTTC	CASSLNGDNEQFF
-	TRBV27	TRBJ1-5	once	TGTGCCAGCAGCCCAGGACAGCGGCCCAATCAGCCCCAGCATTTT	CASSPGQRPNQPQHF
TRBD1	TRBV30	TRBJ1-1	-	TGTGCCGGCCACTCCACAGGGGCGAACACTGAAGCTTTCTTT	CAGHSTGANTEAFF
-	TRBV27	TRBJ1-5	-	TGTGCCAGCAGTTTTGGTGGAGCCGGCAATCGGCCCCAGCATTTT	CASSFGGAGNRPQHF